Sequencing of this T cell receptor (beta chain) was carried out in a study of identical twins. The study's findings and limits: Twin-shared out-of-frame alpha sequences were enriched for low generation probability.

TCRdb itself ran the 5' RACE reads through MiXCR, one entry per CDR3 protein. Among 520,000 or so distinct CDR3 sequences listed, 22% were seen once. The CDR3 is 16 amino acids. The V and J ends lost 2 bases and 2 bases respectively, with 13 bases between them. Germline lookup yields CDR1 SGHRS and CDR2 YFSETQ. A note on this clonotype: What it binds is unknown.

These data also featured in a second study, about T cells expressing NK-cell markers.

The origin of this receptor is a woman aged 18-29 years in good health. The chain combines TRBV5-1 with TRBJ2-2; D not certain. The sequencing input was CD4+ T cells sorted from blood. This CDR3 is CASSFSPTLNTGELFF. The CDR3 nucleotides are TGCGCCAGCAGCTTTTCGCCCACCCTAAACACCGGGGAGCTGTTTTTT.